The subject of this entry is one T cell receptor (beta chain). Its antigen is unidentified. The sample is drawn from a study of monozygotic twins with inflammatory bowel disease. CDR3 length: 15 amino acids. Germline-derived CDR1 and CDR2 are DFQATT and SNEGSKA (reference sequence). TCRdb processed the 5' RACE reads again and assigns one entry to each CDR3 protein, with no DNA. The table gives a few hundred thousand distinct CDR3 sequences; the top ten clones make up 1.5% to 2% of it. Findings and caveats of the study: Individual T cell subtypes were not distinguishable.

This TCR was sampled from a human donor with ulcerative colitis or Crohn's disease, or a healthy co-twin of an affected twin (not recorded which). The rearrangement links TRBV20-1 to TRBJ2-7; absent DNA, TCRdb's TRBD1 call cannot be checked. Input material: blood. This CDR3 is CSARGADRQTYEQYF.